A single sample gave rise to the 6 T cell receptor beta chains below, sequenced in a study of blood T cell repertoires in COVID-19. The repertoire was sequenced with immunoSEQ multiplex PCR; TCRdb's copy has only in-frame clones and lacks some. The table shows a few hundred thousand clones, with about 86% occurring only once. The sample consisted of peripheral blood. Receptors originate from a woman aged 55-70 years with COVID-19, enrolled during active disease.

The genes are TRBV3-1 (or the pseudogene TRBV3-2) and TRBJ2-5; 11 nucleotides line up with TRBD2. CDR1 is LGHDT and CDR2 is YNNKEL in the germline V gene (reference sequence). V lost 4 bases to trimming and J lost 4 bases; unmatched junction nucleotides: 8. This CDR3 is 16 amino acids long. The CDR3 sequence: CASSPRSGGAGETQYF. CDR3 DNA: TGTGCCAGCAGCCCCCGTAGCGGGGGGGCCGGAGAGACCCAGTACTTC.

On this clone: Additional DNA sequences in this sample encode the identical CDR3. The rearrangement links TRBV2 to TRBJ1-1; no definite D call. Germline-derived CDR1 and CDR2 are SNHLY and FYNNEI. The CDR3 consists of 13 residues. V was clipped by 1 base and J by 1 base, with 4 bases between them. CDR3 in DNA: TGTGCCAGCAGTGAAGGCAGGAACACTGAAGCTTTCTTT. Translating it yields CASSEGRNTEAFF.

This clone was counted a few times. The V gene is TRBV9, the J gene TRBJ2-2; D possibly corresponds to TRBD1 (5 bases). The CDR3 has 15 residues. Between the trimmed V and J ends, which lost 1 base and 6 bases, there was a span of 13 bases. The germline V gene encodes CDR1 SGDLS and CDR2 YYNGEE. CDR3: CASSVNRRPSGELFF. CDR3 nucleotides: TGTGCCAGCAGCGTAAACAGGCGGCCGTCCGGGGAGCTGTTTTTT. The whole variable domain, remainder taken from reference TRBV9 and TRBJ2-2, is DSGVTQTPKHLITATGQRVTLRCSPRSGDLSVYWYQQSLDQGLQFLIQYYNGEERAKGNILERFSAQQFPDLHSELNLSSLELGDSALYFCASSVNRRPSGELFFGEGSRLTVL.

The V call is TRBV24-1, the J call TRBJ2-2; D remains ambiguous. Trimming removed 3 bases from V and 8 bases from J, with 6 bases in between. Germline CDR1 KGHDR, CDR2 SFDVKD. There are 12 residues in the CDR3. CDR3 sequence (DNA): TGTGCCACCAGTGATCGAGCAGGGGAGCTGTTTTTT. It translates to CATSDRAGELFF.

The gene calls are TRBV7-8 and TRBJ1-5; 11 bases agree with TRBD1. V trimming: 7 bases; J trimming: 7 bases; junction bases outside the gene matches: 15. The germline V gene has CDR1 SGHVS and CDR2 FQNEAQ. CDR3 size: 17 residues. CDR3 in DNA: TGTGCCAGCACTGCCTCGGCGGACAGGGGGCGCTTGCAGCCCCAGCATTTT. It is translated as CASTASADRGRLQPQHF.

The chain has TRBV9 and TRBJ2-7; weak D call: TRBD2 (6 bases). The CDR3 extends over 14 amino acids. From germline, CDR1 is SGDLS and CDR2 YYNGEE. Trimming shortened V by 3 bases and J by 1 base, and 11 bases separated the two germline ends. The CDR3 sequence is CASSARDLSYEQYF. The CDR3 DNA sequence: TGTGCCAGCAGCGCCCGGGACTTGTCCTACGAGCAGTACTTC.